Listed here are 22 T cell receptor beta chains from one sample, sequenced in a study of blood T cells in healthy people across ages. Alongside a J-beta primer mix, a sample-barcoded 5' primer served in a second PCR lasting roughly 7 to 12 cycles. TCRdb re-called the 5' RACE reads with MiXCR, one entry per CDR3 protein. Of about 1 million distinct CDR3 sequences in the sample, around 43% were seen once. Material for sequencing was blood. The receptors were gathered from a woman aged 55-69 years in good health.

This clonotype showed up just once. In nucleotides, the CDR3 is TGTGCCACCAGCAGAGAACTAGCGGCAAGATACAATGAGCAGTTCTTC. This gives the protein CATSRELAARYNEQFF. The V and J genes are TRBV15 and TRBJ2-1; 8 bases line up with TRBD2. Germline-derived CDR1 and CDR2 are LNHNV and YYDKDF (reference sequence). The CDR3 is 16 amino acids. Trimming removed 0 bases from V and 4 bases from J; junction bases left unmatched: 5.

This sequence joins TRBV6-2 or TRBV6-3 and TRBJ2-3; no firm D call. Germline CDR1 MNHEY, CDR2 SVGEGT. Trimming removed 6 bases at V and 1 base at J, with 11 bases between. The CDR3 is 14 amino acids. CDR3 coding DNA: TGTGCCAGCAGAATGGGCTTACGCACAGATACGCAGTATTTT. Translation gives CASRMGLRTDTQYF.

This clonotype has only a few counts. The genes are TRBV12-3 or TRBV12-4 and TRBJ2-3, with 9 bases matching TRBD2. The CDR3 extends over 19 amino acids. V lost 0 bases and J lost 6; bases outside the gene matches: 16. The CDR3 DNA sequence: TGTGCCAGCAGTTTAGCAGCAACTTTAGCGGGAGAACGTGGGGATACGCAGTATTTT. Translation: CASSLAATLAGERGDTQYF.

The chain has TRBV27 and TRBJ1-4; D gene unclear. The CDR3 loop spans 18 amino acids. The germline gives CDR1 MNHEY, CDR2 SMNVEV (reference sequence). V was trimmed by 2 bases and J by 8 bases, leaving 24 bases between them. DNA of the CDR3: TGTGCCAGCAGTTTAAGGACGAGATTGGGTTTTGGTAGCGAAAAACTGTTTTTT. Amino acid sequence: CASSLRTRLGFGSEKLFF.

A few counts support this clonotype. The genes are TRBV7-3 and TRBJ2-3; 10 bases fit TRBD2. V shed 5 bases and J 2 bases; nucleotides not matched to a gene: 7. From germline, CDR1 is SGHTA and CDR2 FQGTGA. This CDR3 region has 16 residues. CDR3 sequence: CASSLQAGGFTDTQYF. As DNA, the CDR3 is TGTGCCAGCAGCCTTCAAGCGGGAGGGTTCACAGATACGCAGTATTTT. Supplemented by reference TRBV7-3 and TRBJ2-3, the full variable domain reads GAGVSQTPSNKVTEKGKYVELRCDPISGHTALYWYRQSLGQGPEFLIYFQGTGAADDSGLPNDRFFAVRPEGSVSTLKIQRTERGDSAVYLCASSLQAGGFTDTQYFGPGTRLTVL.

V and J are TRBV29-1 and TRBJ2-3, with 10 bases fitting TRBD1. This CDR3 has 14 residues. CDR1 SQVTM and CDR2 ANQGSEA come from the germline V gene. V lost 1 base to trimming and J lost 4 bases; unmatched junction nucleotides: 2. This CDR3 reads CSVEVGQGSDTQYF. CDR3 in DNA: TGCAGCGTTGAAGTGGGACAGGGGTCAGATACGCAGTATTTT.

This clonotype was found a few times. The chain joins TRBV6-1 to TRBJ2-7; 7 nucleotides align to TRBD2. This CDR3 has 14 residues. V trimming: 1 base; J trimming: 5 bases; junction bases outside the gene matches: 5. Per the germline V gene, CDR1 is MNHNS and CDR2 is SASEGT. The CDR3, as DNA: TGTGCCAGCAGTGAAGATTTCCGGGAGGACGAGCAGTACTTC. Protein product: CASSEDFREDEQYF.

The chain joins TRBV6-2 or TRBV6-3 to TRBJ1-1; 11 bases agree with TRBD1. J gave up 3 bases and V 5 bases, and 5 bases lay outside the gene matches. The CDR3 is 15 residues long. CDR1 is MNHEY, CDR2 SVGEGT, per germline. In DNA, the CDR3 is TGTGCCAGCAGTCCCGAGGGACAGGGGGACACTGAAGCTTTCTTT. This translates into CASSPEGQGDTEAFF.

This chain uses TRBV27 with TRBJ2-3; 8 positions match TRBD1. Germline CDR1 reads MNHEY; CDR2 reads SMNVEV (reference sequence). Unmatched junction bases numbered 10, after V lost 6 bases and J lost 5 bases. There are 15 residues in the CDR3. CDR3 sequence (DNA): TGTGCCAGCAGCTCGACAGGGGCGTCGCGAGATACGCAGTATTTT. It yields the protein CASSSTGASRDTQYF.

The chain uses TRBV27 and TRBJ2-5; the D is unclear. This CDR3 region has 20 residues. V was shortened by 6 bases and J by 5 bases, with 34 bases between the two germline ends. CDR1 MNHEY and CDR2 SMNVEV come from the germline V gene (reference sequence). This CDR3 reads CASSLLTQVDGLATRETQYF. CDR3 nucleotides: TGTGCCAGCAGCCTATTGACCCAAGTGGACGGATTGGCCACTCGGGAGACCCAGTACTTC.

The V and J genes are TRBV21-1 and TRBJ2-4; the listed D gene, TRBD1, was not tested against the DNA. TRBV21-1 is a listed pseudogene. The CDR3 consists of 17 residues. In nucleotides, the CDR3 is TGTGCCAGCAGCAATCGTCGGCCAAGGGGAGCCAAAAACATTCAGTACTTC. This codes for CASSNRRPRGAKNIQYF.

This clonotype appeared a single time. This sequence joins TRBV20-1 and TRBJ2-1; perhaps TRBD1 as D (6 bases). The CDR3 is 16 residues long. Germline-derived CDR1 and CDR2 are DFQATT and SNEGSKA (reference sequence). The V and J ends lost 0 bases and 5 bases respectively, with 17 bases between them. The CDR3 spells CSARDRRTVMNNEQFF. The CDR3 DNA follows: TGCAGTGCTAGAGATCGTAGGACAGTTATGAACAATGAGCAGTTCTTC.

V gene TRBV6-6 combines with J gene TRBJ1-5; weak D call: TRBD1 (5 bases). There are 14 residues in the CDR3. CDR1 MNHNY and CDR2 SVGAGI come from the germline V gene (reference sequence). CDR3 DNA: TGTGCGCTCGGGCCGGGGGTAGGCAATCAGCCCCAGCATTTT. Protein: CALGPGVGNQPQHF.

Points on this clonotype: Germline and junction disagree at one end, which may indicate a read error. The chain combines TRBV6-5 with TRBJ2-5; D perhaps matches TRBD2 (5 bases). The CDR3 consists of 14 residues. The V gene's germline CDR1 is MNHEY and CDR2 SVGAGI. The CDR3 DNA reads TGTGCCAGCCGTTACTCCGGGGAGCAAGAGACCCAGTACTTC. Residues: CASRYSGEQETQYF.

This clonotype was found once. This likely comes from a read error, as the CDR3 has no conserved phenylalanine or tryptophan at its end. The rearrangement joins TRBV5-5 to TRBJ2-5; TRBD2 agrees at 7 bases. The CDR3 length is 15 residues. J was trimmed by 4 bases and V by 0 bases; bases with no gene match: 6. The V gene's germline CDR1 is SGHKS and CDR2 YYEKEE (reference sequence). CDR3 DNA: TGTGCCAGCAGCTTGGTGGGGGAGCGGGGAGAGACCCAGTACATC. Translation: CASSLVGERGETQYI.

The genes are TRBV7-9 and TRBJ1-2, with 9 bases matching TRBD1. Trimming took 6 bases from V and 7 from J; bases not matched to a gene: 12. The CDR3 contains 15 residues. Germline assignment: CDR1 SEHNR and CDR2 FQNEAQ (reference sequence). The CDR3 DNA reads as TGTGCCAGCAGTATCGGAACCGGGACAGGGCGTGGCTACACCTTC. Encoded protein: CASSIGTGTGRGYTF. Based on the CDR3 plus reference TRBV7-9 and TRBJ1-2, the full variable domain is DTGVSQNPRHKITKRGQNVTFRCDPISEHNRLYWYRQTLGQGPEFLTYFQNEAQLEKSRLLSDRFSAERPKGSFSTLEIQRTEQGDSAMYLCASSIGTGTGRGYTFGSGTRLTVV.

This clonotype was seen just once. This chain uses TRBV29-1 with TRBJ2-5; D possibly corresponds to TRBD2 (5 bases). The CDR3 is made up of 13 amino acids. V gave up 7 bases and J gave up 5 bases, with 17 bases separating them. The V gene's germline CDR1 is SQVTM and CDR2 ANQGSEA. CDR3 residues: CSGERELGETQYF. The CDR3 bases are TGCAGCGGAGAGAGGGAGCTAGGTGAGACCCAGTACTTC.

The V call is TRBV28, the J call TRBJ1-5; maybe TRBD1 (5 bases). Germline values: CDR1 MDHEN, CDR2 SYDVKM. The V gene lost 7 bases and the J gene lost 7 bases, with 23 bases spanning the gap. The CDR3 consists of 16 residues. The CDR3 DNA is TGTGCCAGCACCTCACCCCTGGGCACAGGCGGGCAGCCCCAGCATTTT. Protein: CASTSPLGTGGQPQHF.

This clonotype was detected a few times. This chain connects TRBV29-1 to TRBJ1-2, with 8 bases aligning to TRBD1. V dropped 4 bases and J dropped 7; count of bases not matched to a gene: 11. Looked up from germline, CDR1 is SQVTM and CDR2 is ANQGSEA. The CDR3 totals 14 residues. As DNA, the CDR3 is TGCAGCGTTGTGTTAATCGGACAGGGAGTTGGCTACACCTTC. This encodes CSVVLIGQGVGYTF.

The CDR3 sequence is CAWSVRGDRPLYGYTF. CDR3 nucleotide sequence: TGTGCCTGGAGTGTAAGGGGGGACAGACCACTCTATGGCTACACCTTC. The genes are TRBV30 and TRBJ1-2, with 7 bases that match TRBD1. This CDR3 spans 16 amino acids. The germline V gene has CDR1 GTSNPN and CDR2 SVGIG (reference sequence). With V trimmed by 0 bases and J by 4 bases, 11 bases remained unmatched.

This clonotype has only a few counts. The chain uses TRBV6-5 and TRBJ2-7; a weak D match, TRBD1 (5 bases). V dropped 5 bases and J dropped 2 bases, with 10 bases sitting between them. Looked up from germline, CDR1 is MNHEY and CDR2 is SVGAGI. The CDR3 runs 13 residues. The CDR3 region is CASSRQTAYEQYF. DNA for the CDR3: TGTGCCAGCAGTCGCCAGACAGCCTACGAGCAGTACTTC.

This clonotype has just a few counts. The V call is TRBV29-1, the J call TRBJ2-5; 13 bases fit TRBD2. V lost 3 bases, J lost 1 base, and 5 bases stayed unmatched. CDR1 and CDR2 (germline): SQVTM, ANQGSEA. The CDR3 extends over 16 amino acids. The CDR3 protein is CSVEGTSGNIQETQYF. The CDR3 coding sequence is TGCAGCGTTGAGGGGACTAGCGGGAACATCCAAGAGACCCAGTACTTC.